This TCR beta chain was sequenced during a study of shared clonotypes between healthy human individuals. Clones were sequenced by immunoSEQ multiplex PCR, and TCRdb holds only the in-frame ones, with some missing. Among 2 million to 2.5 million clones listed, around 95% were seen once. With 3 bases removed from V and 3 bases from J, the gap between germline ends came to 5 bases. CDR1 and CDR2 (germline): MGHRA, YSYEKL. This CDR3 comprises 13 residues. The sequenced sample consisted of naive CD4+ T cells sorted from blood. Stated subset: CD45RA+ positively selected. The source is a man between 18 and 35 years old in good health. The V call is TRBV4-1, the J call TRBJ2-2; no firm D call. In DNA, the CDR3 is TGCGCCAGCAGCCACACAGACACCGGGGAGCTGTTTTTT. The encoded protein is CASSHTDTGELFF.